This T cell receptor beta chain derives from a study of T-cell reconstitution after alpha-beta-depleted transplantation in children. CDR1 is SEHNR and CDR2 is FQNEAQ in the germline V gene (reference sequence). V lost 1 base and J lost 7, with 11 bases in between. The CDR3 is made up of 14 amino acids. The TCRbeta library was prepared with unique molecular identifiers. One entry per CDR3 protein, called by TCRdb with MiXCR from the PCR reads. The sample lists some 6,900 distinct CDR3 sequences, approximately 5.1% occurring once. The sample in question was PBMCs, mostly from graft donor cells, obtained 180 days after TCRalphabeta/CD19-depleted stem cell transplant. This sequence joins TRBV7-9 and TRBJ2-1; TRBD1 might be the D (6 bases). This receptor was taken from a child in the first two years of life who had a stem cell transplant for acute myeloid leukemia, so the T cells may come from the graft donor. The CDR3 spells CASSLDGRGNEQFF. DNA of the CDR3: TGTGCCAGCAGCTTAGACGGCAGGGGAAATGAGCAGTTCTTC. Looking up the rest from reference TRBV7-9 and TRBJ2-1 gives the full variable domain: DTGVSQNPRHKITKRGQNVTFRCDPISEHNRLYWYRQTLGQGPEFLTYFQNEAQLEKSRLLSDRFSAERPKGSFSTLEIQRTEQGDSAMYLCASSLDGRGNEQFFGPGTRLTVL.